This T cell receptor (beta chain) is from a study of blood T cells in healthy people across ages (dated by TCRdb to 2014 to 2015). Regarding the study in general: In model experiments, template switching captured about one uniquely barcoded TCR beta cDNA molecule for every two T cells. To track age-related changes in TCR beta repertoire diversity, the study relied on deep sequencing normalized with unique cDNA molecular identifiers. Donors were grouped into four age groups: young (average about 15 years), middle-aged (39), aged (62) and long-lived (over 80). Using the same blood draw, the study looked at two additional independent replicas of 1 million unique cDNA reads for two donors, one aged 18 to 30 and the other aged 80 or older. Overall study results and their limits: The percentage of naive T cells measured by flow cytometry correlated strongly with observed TCR beta diversity. Compared with the aged group, the long-lived group had more naive CD4+ T cells, fewer expanded clones and increased TCR diversity, suggesting age selection. Because the CMV infection status of the donors was unknown, age-related changes in expanded clonotypes may potentially have been confounded. Estimates of total diversity based on one million sequenced T cells were regarded as lower bounds and as underestimates. As age increased, observed TCR beta diversity per million T cells dropped in a roughly linear way, and a significant reduction was already evident by age 40. Since profiling was done on bulk unsorted PBMCs, naive and antigen-experienced compartments could not be conclusively compared.

The library was produced with 5' RACE. Sequencing took place on an Illumina HiSeq 2500. A second PCR of roughly 7 to 11 cycles was performed with a sample-barcoded 5' primer and a J-beta primer mix. A unique molecular identifier was introduced onto each TCR beta cDNA molecule by a template-switch 5' adaptor carrying 12 random nucleotides. At least 3 million CDR3-containing paired-end reads were obtained from each sample. First-strand cDNA synthesis was performed from all RNA using the Mint cDNA synthesis kit, with priming by a TRBC-specific oligonucleotide. Following uracil-DNA glycosylase treatment, a first 18-cycle PCR with universal primers M1SS and BC2_uni_R was performed on all cDNA. The source study handled its data this way. Normalization of each sample was performed by random selection of 1 million high-quality reads, each carrying a distinct molecular identifier. Instead of being binned into consensus sequences, reads with shared molecular identifiers were discarded. MiTCR, run with a Q25 quality threshold and the strictest error-elimination algorithm, handled CDR3 identification, clonotype clustering and error correction. Lower-bound total TCR beta diversity was estimated with a nonparametric unseen species model using Euler transformation. Using fastp at Q25 and MiXCR, TCRdb reprocessed the public reads and kept productive beta chains. A single entry per CDR3 protein holds the most common genes and DNA from its merged rows. TCRdb's processing, not the study's, gives the V and J calls here. Present in this sample are roughly 550,000 distinct CDR3 sequences, around 24% of which were seen just once. Clones ranked in the top ten supply roughly 9.4% of the sample.

Donors were approximately 42 systemically healthy Caucasian individuals from Russia aged roughly 6 to 90 years. Each donor gave about 11 milliliters of peripheral blood, drawn into EDTA-treated Vacutainer tubes. Ficoll-Paque density-gradient centrifugation was used to isolate PBMCs, with at least 6.5 million per sample. Total RNA was extracted from PBMCs with Trizol reagent, with at least 5 micrograms obtained per sample. The percentages of naive CD45RAhigh/CD27high T cells were determined by flow cytometry on a PBMC aliquot from every donor. The CDR3 numbers 13 residues from cysteine through phenylalanine. Kept here is only the CDR3 DNA, which spans 39 bases and is read in frame from base 1. CDR1 SGHTA and CDR2 FQGNSA are derived from the germline V gene. V lost 2 bases and J lost 4 bases; the stretch between them is 6 bases long. This clonotype was recorded a few times. Its binding antigen is unknown. No qualities accompany the bases; no much larger clone lies one base away.

A further study also used this sample, focusing on T cells of mothers and their children. The second investigation adds: The donors were nine systemically healthy Caucasian individuals, made up of three mothers and their six children. cDNA synthesis consumed the entire amount of extracted RNA, loaded at around 1.4 ug RNA in each 15 ul reaction. In the second PCR, sample barcodes and 2-4 random nucleotides were introduced via the M1S primer. Over 10 million TCR beta CDR3 reads came from each mother, compared with around 3 million reads from each child. TCR recombination output is similarly shaped by thymic selection in related and unrelated pairs, with a minor effect exerted by inherited differences. Normalized repertoire overlap was always slightly but never significantly higher in related than unrelated mother-child pairs. With a sensitivity of approximately 100 clones per million clonotypes, no persistent microchimeric T cell clones were detected. To look for features that set related mother-child pairs apart from unrelated individuals, the researchers ran deep NGS to compare the TCR beta repertoires of mothers and children. The mean age was around 40 +/- 4 years for the mothers and roughly 11 +/- 4 years for the children. After adapter ligation with NEBNext reagents, the libraries were sequenced on Illumina HiSeq 2000 with 100+100 nt paired-end reads. To prevent cross-contamination, the mother and child libraries were prepared one month apart and sequenced in separate runs. Between 500,000 and 2,000,000 distinct TCR beta clonotypes were identified per donor. Naive TCR beta clonotypes were estimated from low-frequency clonotypes matched to each donor's FACS-determined naive share, without sorting.

Material: blood. The TCR originated in a boy between 5 and 17 years old in good health. The chain joins TRBV7-2 to TRBJ2-1; confidence is insufficient to name the D gene. At the DNA level, the sequence is TGTGCCAGCAGCTTAACTTATTACAATGAGCAGTTCTTC. Translation gives CASSLTYYNEQFF.